A single sample gave rise to the 31 T cell receptor beta chains below, sequenced in a study of memory CD4+ T cells and cytomegalovirus serostatus. The table came from immunoSEQ multiplex PCR; TCRdb's copy has only in-frame clones and leaves some out. The data show 45,000 to 65,000 clones, with under 80% seen just once and 0.77% held by the top ten. The sort gate was single viable CD3+CD4+CD8-CD45RO+ cells for memory CD4+ T cells. Input material: memory CD4+ T cells from blood. The receptors originated from an adult in good health and CMV-seronegative.

The rearrangement joins TRBV4-2 to TRBJ1-6, with TRBD1 as a possible D gene (5 bases). CDR3 length: 16 amino acids. The V gene's germline CDR1 is LGHNA and CDR2 YNFKEQ. Trimming removed 5 bases from V and 6 bases from J, with 17 bases in between. CDR3 sequence reads: CASSLAARAINSPLHF. The CDR3 DNA sequence: TGTGCCAGCAGCTTGGCGGCCAGGGCCATTAATTCACCCCTCCACTTT.

The genes are TRBV5-4 and TRBJ1-2, with 9 nucleotides matching TRBD1. Germline loops: CDR1 SGHNT, CDR2 YYREEE (reference sequence). Unmatched junction bases numbered 8, after V lost 4 bases and J lost 4 bases. This CDR3 has 15 amino acids. CDR3 sequence reads: CASSKDRGRGYGYTF. The CDR3 DNA sequence: TGTGCCAGCAGCAAGGACAGGGGTAGGGGCTATGGCTACACCTTC. The full variable domain, rest sourced from reference TRBV5-4 and TRBJ1-2, is ETGVTQSPTHLIKTRGQQVTLRCSSQSGHNTVSWYQQALGQGPQFIFQYYREEENGRGNFPPRFSGLQFPNYSSELNVNALELDDSALYLCASSKDRGRGYGYTFGSGTRLTVV.

The chain recombines TRBV7-7 with TRBJ1-3, with unresolved D. The CDR3 totals 13 residues. The germline V and J ends were trimmed by 3 bases and 0 bases, with 3 bases remaining between them. Germline CDR1 is SSHAT and CDR2 is FNYEAQ (reference sequence). The CDR3 loop is CASSLSSGNTIYF. The CDR3 region has the DNA TGTGCCAGCAGCTTGAGCTCTGGAAACACCATATATTTT.

The rearrangement links TRBV2 to TRBJ2-7, with D perhaps matching TRBD2 (5 bases). Germline V CDR1 and CDR2: SNHLY, FYNNEI. Trimming took 3 bases from V and 6 from J, leaving 9 bases between them. The CDR3 sequence is 12 residues long. CDR3 DNA: TGTGCCAGCAGTGATGCGGGCATCGAGCAGTACTTC. Its translation is CASSDAGIEQYF.

The chain is built from TRBV7-6 and TRBJ1-3; perhaps TRBD1 as D (6 bases). This CDR3 spans 15 amino acids. V lost 5 bases to trimming and J lost 0 bases, with 11 bases between them. Germline values: CDR1 SGHVS, CDR2 FNYEAQ. The CDR3 reads CASSPGQFSGNTIYF. The CDR3 DNA follows: TGTGCCAGCAGCCCCGGACAGTTCTCTGGAAACACCATATATTTT.

The chain carries TRBV7-8 and TRBJ2-4; D possibly corresponds to TRBD1 (6 bases). The CDR3 spans 17 residues. With 6 bases removed from V and 0 bases from J, the gap between germline ends came to 18 bases. CDR1 SGHVS and CDR2 FQNEAQ come from the germline V gene. This CDR3 is CASSREEGGLAKNIQYF. CDR3 nucleotide sequence: TGTGCCAGCAGTCGCGAAGAAGGGGGTCTAGCCAAAAACATTCAGTACTTC.

J is TRBJ1-1 and V is TRBV6-5, with TRBD1 as a possible D gene (6 bases). V shed 7 bases and J shed 11 bases, with 14 bases lying between them. CDR3 length equals 11 residues. CDR1 is MNHEY and CDR2 is SVGAGI in the germline V gene. The CDR3 nucleotides read TGTGCCAGCACCTCAGGCCAGGGGGCTTTCTTT. Protein sequence: CASTSGQGAFF.

For the CDR3, the DNA is TGTGCCAGCAGCTTGGTGGGGGTCGTGGGTGGCACTGAAGCTTTCTTT. As protein: CASSLVGVVGGTEAFF. V and J are TRBV5-6 and TRBJ1-1, with TRBD1 as a possible D gene (5 bases). The CDR3 runs 16 residues. CDR1 SGHDT and CDR2 YYEEEE come from the germline V gene. Trimming stripped 0 bases from V and 4 bases from J, with 16 bases between.

Only one count was recorded for this clone. The V call is TRBV6-1, the J call TRBJ1-1, with TRBD1 identical over 8 bases. This CDR3 comprises 14 residues. Germline CDR1 and CDR2: MNHNS and SASEGT. The J segment lost 7 bases and the V segment lost 6 bases, leaving 10 bases of the junction unmatched. The CDR3 here is CASRRVSQGDEAFF. Written as DNA, the CDR3 is TGTGCCAGCAGGAGGGTATCACAGGGGGATGAAGCTTTCTTT.

This clone was seen only once. This sequence joins TRBV27 and TRBJ2-1; 7 bases fit TRBD2. CDR3 length: 15 residues. Losses at the gene ends were 2 bases for V and 4 bases for J; bases not matched to a gene: 5. Germline CDR1 MNHEY, CDR2 SMNVEV (reference sequence). Here the CDR3 reads CASSLPLAEYNEQFF. The CDR3 nucleotides read TGTGCCAGCAGTTTACCCCTAGCGGAATACAATGAGCAGTTCTTC.

This clone was recorded a few times. The chain has TRBV2 and TRBJ1-1; a weak D match, TRBD1 (5 bases). Deletions cut 4 bases from V and 4 bases from J, with 10 bases between. CDR1 and CDR2 (germline): SNHLY, FYNNEI. The CDR3 covers 13 residues. Written as DNA, the CDR3 is TGTGCCAGCAGTGTTGAGGGGTTCACTGAAGCTTTCTTT. Its translation is CASSVEGFTEAFF.

The V and J genes are TRBV18 and TRBJ2-5; maybe TRBD2 (5 bases). This CDR3 is built from 12 residues. Germline V CDR1 and CDR2: KGHSH, LQKENI. The V end was cut by 2 bases, the J end by 5 bases, with 6 bases between. The CDR3 reads CASSPKRETQYF. The DNA for the CDR3 is TGTGCCAGCTCACCAAAGCGGGAGACCCAGTACTTC.

The rearrangement joins TRBV29-1 to TRBJ2-7; maybe TRBD1 (7 bases). The V gene lost 7 bases and the J gene lost 6 bases, with 16 bases spanning the gap. Germline V gene lookup returns CDR1 SQVTM and CDR2 ANQGSEA. This CDR3 contains 12 residues. CDR3 nucleotides: TGCAGCGGGGGAGGACAGGACCTCGAGCAGTACTTC. Translation gives CSGGGQDLEQYF.

J is TRBJ2-6 and V is TRBV7-9; D is undetermined. Germline CDR1 reads SEHNR; CDR2 reads FQNEAQ (reference sequence). The V gene lost 0 bases and the J gene lost 0 bases, with 6 bases spanning the gap. The CDR3 contains 16 residues. CDR3 sequence reads: CASSLAGDSGANVLTF. The CDR3 DNA reads TGTGCCAGCAGCTTAGCGGGTGACTCTGGGGCCAACGTCCTGACTTTC.

In DNA, the CDR3 is TGTGCCTGGACAGGGGGTAACAATCAGCCCCAGCATTTT. Protein product: CAWTGGNNQPQHF. The chain carries TRBV30 and TRBJ1-5; 7 bases agree with TRBD1. The CDR3 consists of 13 residues. Germline trimming cut 4 bases from V and 3 bases from J; bases unmatched to any gene: 3. Germline V CDR1 and CDR2: GTSNPN, SVGIG (reference sequence).

This clone was detected once. This sequence joins TRBV6-5 and TRBJ1-3; no reliable D call. Trimming cost V 2 bases and J 0 bases, with 8 bases left between them. This CDR3 contains 15 residues. The germline V gene encodes CDR1 MNHEY and CDR2 SVGAGI. CDR3 sequence: CASSYEGSSGNTIYF. The CDR3 DNA is TGTGCCAGCAGTTACGAGGGCAGCTCTGGAAACACCATATATTTT.

The rearrangement joins TRBV4-2 to TRBJ1-1, with 7 bases matching TRBD1. V lost 4 bases to trimming and J lost 11 bases; unmatched junction nucleotides: 10. The V gene's germline CDR1 is LGHNA and CDR2 YNFKEQ. This CDR3 region has 13 residues. CDR3 sequence: CASSRQGQSQAFF. The DNA for the CDR3 is TGTGCCAGCAGCCGTCAGGGACAGTCACAGGCTTTCTTT.

This clone has only one observation. This chain joins TRBV4-2 and TRBJ1-3, with unresolved D. Trimming took 0 bases from V and 0 from J, leaving 6 bases between them. Per germline, CDR1 LGHNA and CDR2 YNFKEQ. The CDR3 sequence is 15 residues long. CDR3 amino acids: CASSQDHSSGNTIYF. The CDR3 coding sequence is TGTGCCAGCAGCCAAGATCACAGCTCTGGAAACACCATATATTTT.

J is TRBJ2-7 and V is TRBV6-5; TRBD2 is a possible D gene (6 bases). Trimming removed 2 bases at V and 0 bases at J, with 11 bases between. CDR1 is MNHEY and CDR2 is SVGAGI in the germline V gene. This CDR3 spans 15 amino acids. This chain's CDR3 is CASSYGTGGSYEQYF. CDR3 nucleotide sequence: TGTGCCAGCAGTTACGGGACTGGGGGCTCCTACGAGCAGTACTTC.

The chain uses TRBV7-9 and TRBJ1-1; 7 bases are a match to TRBD1. There are 14 residues in the CDR3. Germline-derived CDR1 and CDR2 are SEHNR and FQNEAQ (reference sequence). J lost 1 base, V lost 5 bases, and 4 bases had no gene match. In DNA form, the CDR3 reads TGTGCCAGCAGCGACCAGGGGGGGAACACTGAAGCTTTCTTT. Translating it yields CASSDQGGNTEAFF.

The chain has TRBV19 and TRBJ1-4; TRBD1 agrees at 7 bases. The CDR3 has 15 residues. Germline V CDR1 and CDR2: LNHDA, SQIVND (reference sequence). Trimming removed 4 bases from V and 4 bases from J; junction bases left unmatched: 6. CDR3 coding DNA: TGTGCCAGTAGTACCCTGGACAGGCTTAATGAAAAACTGTTTTTT. This encodes CASSTLDRLNEKLFF.

In its sample, this clone was seen a few times. This chain uses TRBV5-1 with TRBJ2-2; 12 nucleotides agree with TRBD1. Losses at the gene ends were 1 base for V and 4 bases for J; bases not matched to a gene: 5. There are 17 residues in the CDR3. In germline, CDR1 is SGHRS, CDR2 YFSETQ. The CDR3, as DNA: TGCGCCAGCAGCTTGACGGGGACAGGGGGCCCCACCGGGGAGCTGTTTTTT. As protein: CASSLTGTGGPTGELFF.

J is TRBJ2-1 and V is TRBV27; no reliable D call. Trimming cost V 6 bases and J 2 bases, with 14 bases left between them. This CDR3 region has 15 residues. CDR1 is MNHEY, CDR2 SMNVEV, per germline (reference sequence). The CDR3 spells CASRRLGAPYNEQFF. For the CDR3, the DNA is TGTGCCAGCAGACGGTTAGGTGCCCCCTACAATGAGCAGTTCTTC.

The V call is TRBV6-5, the J call TRBJ1-2; 7 nucleotides match TRBD1. V lost 6 bases, J lost 2 bases, and 6 bases stayed unmatched. From germline, CDR1 is MNHEY and CDR2 SVGAGI. The CDR3 is made up of 14 amino acids. The CDR3 DNA reads as TGTGCCAGCAGCGGGACAGAAGGAAACTATGGCTACACCTTC. Translation gives CASSGTEGNYGYTF.

This clone has a handful of counts. This rearrangement joins TRBV4-2 to TRBJ2-3, with TRBD2 matching 10 bases. The CDR3 is made up of 16 amino acids. From germline, CDR1 is LGHNA and CDR2 YNFKEQ. Trimming cost V 3 bases and J 2 bases; bases outside gene matches: 5. DNA of the CDR3: TGTGCCAGCAGCCAGGTTACTAGCGGGAACACAGATACGCAGTATTTT. Translating gives CASSQVTSGNTDTQYF.

This sequence joins TRBV14 and TRBJ2-2, with 11 bases aligning to TRBD1. The V gene's germline CDR1 is SGHDN and CDR2 FVKESK. V shed 6 bases and J 3 bases; nucleotides not matched to a gene: 6. CDR3 length equals 16 residues. The CDR3 here is CASSPRTGGDTGELFF. The CDR3 DNA sequence: TGTGCCAGCAGTCCCCGGACAGGGGGCGACACCGGGGAGCTGTTTTTT.

Only a few counts were recorded for this clone. The chain employs TRBV10-3 and TRBJ2-3; no clear D gene. V lost 0 bases and J 5 bases, leaving 3 bases between the germline ends. This CDR3 comprises 12 residues. CDR1 ENHRY and CDR2 SYGVKD come from the germline V gene. CDR3 coding DNA: TGTGCCATCAGTGAGTCGGGAGATACGCAGTATTTT. This codes for CAISESGDTQYF.

The DNA of the CDR3 is TGTGCCAGCTCACCAGTGGCATCGCGGGGGGCTGAGCAGTTCTTC. This sequence encodes CASSPVASRGAEQFF. This rearrangement joins TRBV18 to TRBJ2-1; the match to TRBD2 covers 8 bases. CDR3 length: 15 residues. Germline V gene sequence: CDR1 KGHSH, CDR2 LQKENI. V was pared by 2 bases and J by 9 bases, with 9 bases of the junction left unmatched.

The chain employs TRBV28 and TRBJ1-3, with TRBD1 matching 7 bases. The germline V gene encodes CDR1 MDHEN and CDR2 SYDVKM. J gave up 0 bases and V 4 bases, and 6 bases lay outside the gene matches. The CDR3 runs 16 residues. The CDR3 coding sequence is TGTGCCAGCAGTTCACTCGACAGGGCCTCTGGAAACACCATATATTTT. Its protein product is CASSSLDRASGNTIYF. Drawing the rest from reference TRBV28 and TRBJ1-3, the complete variable domain is DVKVTQSSRYLVKRTGEKVFLECVQDMDHENMFWYRQDPGLGLRLIYFSYDVKMKEKGDIPEGYSVSREKKERFSLILESASTNQTSMYLCASSSLDRASGNTIYFGEGSWLTVV.

The V gene is TRBV10-3, the J gene TRBJ2-1, with TRBD1 identical over 7 bases. The J segment lost 1 base and the V segment lost 10 bases, leaving 10 bases of the junction unmatched. Germline V gives CDR1 ENHRY, CDR2 SYGVKD. The CDR3 runs to 15 residues. The CDR3 spells CASGSGRGSYNEQFF. Written as DNA, the CDR3 is TGTGCCAGCGGCTCCGGCAGGGGGTCCTACAATGAGCAGTTCTTC.

This chain connects TRBV10-3 to TRBJ1-2; no definite D call. The germline gives CDR1 ENHRY, CDR2 SYGVKD. With 11 bases removed from V and 8 bases from J, the gap between germline ends came to 18 bases. CDR3 size: 12 residues. CDR3 nucleotide sequence: TGTGCCTCCCGAGGGCCAGAGGGCGGCTACACCTTC. Its protein is CASRGPEGGYTF.